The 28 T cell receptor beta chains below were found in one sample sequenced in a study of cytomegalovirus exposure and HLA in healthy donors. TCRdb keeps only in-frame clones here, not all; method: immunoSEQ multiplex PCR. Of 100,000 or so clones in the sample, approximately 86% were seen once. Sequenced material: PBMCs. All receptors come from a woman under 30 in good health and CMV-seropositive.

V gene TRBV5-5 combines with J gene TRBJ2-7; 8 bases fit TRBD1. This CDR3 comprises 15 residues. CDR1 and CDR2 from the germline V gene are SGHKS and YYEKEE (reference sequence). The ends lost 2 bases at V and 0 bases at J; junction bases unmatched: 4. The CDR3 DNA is TGTGCCAGCAGCTTAGGACAGGGCGGCTCCTACGAGCAGTACTTC. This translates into CASSLGQGGSYEQYF. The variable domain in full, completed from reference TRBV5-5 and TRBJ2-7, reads DAGVTQSPTHLIKTRGQQVTLRCSPISGHKSVSWYQQVLGQGPQFIFQYYEKEERGRGNFPDRFSARQFPNYSSELNVNALLLGDSALYLCASSLGQGGSYEQYFGPGTRLTVT.

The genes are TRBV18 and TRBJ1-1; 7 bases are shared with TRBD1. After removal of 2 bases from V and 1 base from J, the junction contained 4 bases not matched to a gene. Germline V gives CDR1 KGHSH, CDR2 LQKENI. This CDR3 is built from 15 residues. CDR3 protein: CASSPRDRGNTEAFF. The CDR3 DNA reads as TGTGCCAGCTCACCAAGGGACAGAGGGAACACTGAAGCTTTCTTT.

The DNA of the CDR3 is TGCGCCAGCAGCCAAGACAGGGATACTGGAAACACCATATATTTT. It encodes CASSQDRDTGNTIYF. V is TRBV4-1 and J is TRBJ1-3; the D gene is possibly TRBD1 (5 bases). The V end was cut by 0 bases, the J end by 2 bases, with 8 bases between. CDR3 length: 15 residues. Per the germline V gene, CDR1 is MGHRA and CDR2 is YSYEKL.

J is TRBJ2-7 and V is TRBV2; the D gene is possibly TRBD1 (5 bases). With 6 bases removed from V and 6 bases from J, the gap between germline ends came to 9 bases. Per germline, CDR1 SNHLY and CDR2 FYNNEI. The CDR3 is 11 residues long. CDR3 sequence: CASRRTSEQYF. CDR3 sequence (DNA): TGTGCCAGCAGACGGACATCCGAGCAGTACTTC.

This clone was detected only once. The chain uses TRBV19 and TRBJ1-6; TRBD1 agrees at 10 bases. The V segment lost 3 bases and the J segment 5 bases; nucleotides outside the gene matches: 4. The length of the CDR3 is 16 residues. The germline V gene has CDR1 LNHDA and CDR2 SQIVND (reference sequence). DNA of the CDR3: TGTGCCAGTAGTATTGGACAGGGGGAAAATAATTCACCCCTCCACTTT. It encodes CASSIGQGENNSPLHF.

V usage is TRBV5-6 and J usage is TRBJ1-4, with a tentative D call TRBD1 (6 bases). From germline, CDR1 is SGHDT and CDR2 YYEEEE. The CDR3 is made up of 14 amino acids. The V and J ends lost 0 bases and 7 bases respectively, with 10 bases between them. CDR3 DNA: TGTGCCAGCAGCTTGGCAGGGGCCGGTGAAAAACTGTTTTTT. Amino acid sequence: CASSLAGAGEKLFF.

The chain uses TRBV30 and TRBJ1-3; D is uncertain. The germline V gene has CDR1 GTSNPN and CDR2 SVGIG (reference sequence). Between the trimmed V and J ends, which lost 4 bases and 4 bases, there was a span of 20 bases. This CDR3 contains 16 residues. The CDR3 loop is CAWTRPGHIAGNTIYF. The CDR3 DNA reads TGTGCCTGGACCCGACCGGGTCACATAGCCGGAAACACCATATATTTT. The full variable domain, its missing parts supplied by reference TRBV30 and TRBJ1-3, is SQTIHQWPATLVQPVGSPLSLECTVEGTSNPNLYWYRQAAGRGLQLLFYSVGIGQISSEVPQNLSASRPQDRQFILSSKKLLLSDSGFYLCAWTRPGHIAGNTIYFGEGSWLTVV.

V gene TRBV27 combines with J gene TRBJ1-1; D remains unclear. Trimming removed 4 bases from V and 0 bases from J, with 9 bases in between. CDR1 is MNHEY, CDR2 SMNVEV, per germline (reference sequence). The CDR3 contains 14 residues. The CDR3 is CASSSSEMNTEAFF. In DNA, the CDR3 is TGTGCCAGCAGTTCTTCCGAGATGAACACTGAAGCTTTCTTT.

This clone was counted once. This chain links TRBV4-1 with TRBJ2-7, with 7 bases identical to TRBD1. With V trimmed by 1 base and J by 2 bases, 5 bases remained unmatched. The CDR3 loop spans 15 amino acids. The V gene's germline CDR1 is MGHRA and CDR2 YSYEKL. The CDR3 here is CASSQAGQETYEQYF. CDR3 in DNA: TGCGCCAGCAGCCAAGCCGGACAGGAAACCTACGAGCAGTACTTC.

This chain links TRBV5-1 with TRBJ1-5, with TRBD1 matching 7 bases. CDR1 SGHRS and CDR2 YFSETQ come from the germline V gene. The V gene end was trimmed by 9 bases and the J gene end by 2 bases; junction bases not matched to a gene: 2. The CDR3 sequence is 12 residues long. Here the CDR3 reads CATGTGNQPQHF. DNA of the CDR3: TGCGCCACCGGGACAGGCAATCAGCCCCAGCATTTT.

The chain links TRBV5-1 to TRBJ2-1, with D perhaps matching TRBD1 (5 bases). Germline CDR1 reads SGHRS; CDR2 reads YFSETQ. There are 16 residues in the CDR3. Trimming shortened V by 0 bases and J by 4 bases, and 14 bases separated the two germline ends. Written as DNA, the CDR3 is TGCGCCAGCAGCTTGGTCGGGCGACAGACTTACAATGAGCAGTTCTTC. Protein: CASSLVGRQTYNEQFF.

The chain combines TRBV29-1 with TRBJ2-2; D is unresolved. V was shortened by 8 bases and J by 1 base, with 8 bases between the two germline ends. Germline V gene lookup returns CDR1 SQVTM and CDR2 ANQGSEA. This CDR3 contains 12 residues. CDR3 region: CSSKKNTGELFF. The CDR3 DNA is TGCAGCTCTAAGAAGAACACCGGGGAGCTGTTTTTT.

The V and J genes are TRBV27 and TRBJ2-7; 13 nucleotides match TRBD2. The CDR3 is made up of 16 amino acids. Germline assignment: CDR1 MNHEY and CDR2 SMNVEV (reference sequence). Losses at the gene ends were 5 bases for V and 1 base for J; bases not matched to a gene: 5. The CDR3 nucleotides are TGTGCCAGCAGTCGGACTAGCGGGAGAGGGTCCTACGAGCAGTACTTC. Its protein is CASSRTSGRGSYEQYF.

This chain's CDR3 is CASSLLMDIGAGEQFF. The DNA for the CDR3 is TGTGCCAGCAGTCTCCTGATGGACATAGGGGCAGGTGAGCAGTTCTTC. This chain links TRBV2 with TRBJ2-1, with D perhaps matching TRBD1 (5 bases). Trimming shortened V by 5 bases and J by 9 bases, and 23 bases separated the two germline ends. The CDR3 consists of 16 residues. Germline loops: CDR1 SNHLY, CDR2 FYNNEI.

CDR3 region: CASSSSSPGLNTEAFF. The CDR3 DNA is TGTGCCAGCAGCTCCTCGTCGCCAGGTCTTAACACTGAAGCTTTCTTT. The gene calls are TRBV7-6 and TRBJ1-1; D not certain. The CDR3 length is 16 residues. Trimming shortened V by 4 bases and J by 2 bases, and 17 bases separated the two germline ends. Germline V gene lookup returns CDR1 SGHVS and CDR2 FNYEAQ.

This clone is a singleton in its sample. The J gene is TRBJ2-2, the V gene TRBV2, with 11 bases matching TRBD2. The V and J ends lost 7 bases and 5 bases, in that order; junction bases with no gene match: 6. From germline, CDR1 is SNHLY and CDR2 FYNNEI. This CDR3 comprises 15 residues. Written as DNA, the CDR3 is TGTGCCAGCAAGGAAATAGCGGGGGGGACCGGGGAGCTGTTTTTT. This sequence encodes CASKEIAGGTGELFF. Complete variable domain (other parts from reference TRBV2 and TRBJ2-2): EPEVTQTPSHQVTQMGQEVILRCVPISNHLYFYWYRQILGQKVEFLVSFYNNEISEKSEIFDDQFSVERPDGSNFTLKIRSTKLEDSAMYFCASKEIAGGTGELFFGEGSRLTVL.

The CDR3 loop reads CASRGGLSNQPQHF. CDR3 coding DNA: TGTGCCAGCAGGGGGGGACTAAGCAATCAGCCCCAGCATTTT. J is TRBJ1-5 and V is TRBV6-5, with a tentative D call TRBD1 (5 bases). The CDR3 contains 14 residues. The V end lost 6 bases, the J end lost 1 base, and 10 bases lay between the germline ends. Germline lookup yields CDR1 MNHEY and CDR2 SVGAGI.

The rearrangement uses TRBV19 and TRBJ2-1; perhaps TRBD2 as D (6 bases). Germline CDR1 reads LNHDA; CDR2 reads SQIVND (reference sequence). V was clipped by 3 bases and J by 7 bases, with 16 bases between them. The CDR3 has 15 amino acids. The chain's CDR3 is CASSISGGGSNEQFF. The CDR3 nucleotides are TGTGCCAGTAGTATTAGCGGAGGAGGATCTAATGAGCAGTTCTTC.

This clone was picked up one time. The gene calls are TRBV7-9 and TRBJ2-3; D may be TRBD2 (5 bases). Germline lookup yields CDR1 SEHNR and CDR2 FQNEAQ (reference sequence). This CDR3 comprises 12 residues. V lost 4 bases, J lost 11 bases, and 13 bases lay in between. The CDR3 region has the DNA TGTGCCAGCAGCTATATGGAGGAAAGGCAGTATTTT. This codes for CASSYMEERQYF.

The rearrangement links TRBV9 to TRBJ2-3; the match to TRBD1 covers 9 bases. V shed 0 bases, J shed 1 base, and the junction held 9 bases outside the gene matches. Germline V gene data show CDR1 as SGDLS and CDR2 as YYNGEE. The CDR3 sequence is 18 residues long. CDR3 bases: TGTGCCAGCAGCGTAGGGCCCGGGGACAGGGAAGGCACAGATACGCAGTATTTT. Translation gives CASSVGPGDREGTDTQYF.

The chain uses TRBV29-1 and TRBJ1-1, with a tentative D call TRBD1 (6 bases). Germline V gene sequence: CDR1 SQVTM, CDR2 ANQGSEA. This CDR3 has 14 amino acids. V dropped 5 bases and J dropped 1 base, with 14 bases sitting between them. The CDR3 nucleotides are TGCAGCGTTACATACAGGGTTGGGAACACTGAAGCTTTCTTT. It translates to CSVTYRVGNTEAFF. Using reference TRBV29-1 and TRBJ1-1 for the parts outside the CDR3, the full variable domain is SAVISQKPSRDICQRGTSLTIQCQVDSQVTMMFWYRQQPGQSLTLIATANQGSEATYESGFVIDKFPISRPNLTFSTLTVSNMSPEDSSIYLCSVTYRVGNTEAFFGQGTRLTVV.

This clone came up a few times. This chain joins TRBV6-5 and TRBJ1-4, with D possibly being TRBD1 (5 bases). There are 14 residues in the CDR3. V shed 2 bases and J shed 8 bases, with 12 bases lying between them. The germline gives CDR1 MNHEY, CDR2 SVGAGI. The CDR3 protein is CASSYRGGAEKLFF. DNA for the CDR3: TGTGCCAGCAGTTACAGGGGTGGGGCAGAAAAACTGTTTTTT.

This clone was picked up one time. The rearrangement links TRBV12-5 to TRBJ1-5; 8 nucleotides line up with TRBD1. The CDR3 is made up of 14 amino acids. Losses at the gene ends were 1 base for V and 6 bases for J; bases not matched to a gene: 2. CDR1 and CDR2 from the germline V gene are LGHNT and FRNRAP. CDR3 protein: CASGLATGVQPQHF. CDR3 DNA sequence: TGTGCTAGTGGTTTGGCGACAGGGGTTCAGCCCCAGCATTTT.

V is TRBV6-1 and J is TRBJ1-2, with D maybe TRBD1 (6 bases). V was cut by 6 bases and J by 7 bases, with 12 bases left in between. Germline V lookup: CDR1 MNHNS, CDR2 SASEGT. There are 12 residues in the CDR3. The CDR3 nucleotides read TGTGCCAGCAGCGTGGACAGTTTTGGCTACACCTTC. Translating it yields CASSVDSFGYTF.

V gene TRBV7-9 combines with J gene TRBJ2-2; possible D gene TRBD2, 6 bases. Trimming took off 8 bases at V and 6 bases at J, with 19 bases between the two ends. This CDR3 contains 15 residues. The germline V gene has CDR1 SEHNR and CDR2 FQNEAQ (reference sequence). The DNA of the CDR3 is TGTGCCAGCCCACCGGGGACTCCACCGTCCGGGGAGCTGTTTTTT. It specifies CASPPGTPPSGELFF. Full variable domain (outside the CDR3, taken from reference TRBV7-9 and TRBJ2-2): DTGVSQNPRHKITKRGQNVTFRCDPISEHNRLYWYRQTLGQGPEFLTYFQNEAQLEKSRLLSDRFSAERPKGSFSTLEIQRTEQGDSAMYLCASPPGTPPSGELFFGEGSRLTVL.

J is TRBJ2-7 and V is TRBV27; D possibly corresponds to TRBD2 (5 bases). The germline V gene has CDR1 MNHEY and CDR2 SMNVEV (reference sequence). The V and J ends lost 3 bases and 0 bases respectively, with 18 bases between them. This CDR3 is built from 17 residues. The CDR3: CASSLGRASTSSYEQYF. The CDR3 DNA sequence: TGTGCCAGCAGTTTGGGAAGGGCTAGCACGAGCTCCTACGAGCAGTACTTC.

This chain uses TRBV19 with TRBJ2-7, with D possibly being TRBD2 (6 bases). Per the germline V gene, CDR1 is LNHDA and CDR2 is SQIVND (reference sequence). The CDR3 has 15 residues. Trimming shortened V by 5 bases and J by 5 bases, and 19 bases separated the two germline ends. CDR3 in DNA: TGTGCCAGTAGTCGATCGGGGACTGGAAACAACGAGCAGTACTTC. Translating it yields CASSRSGTGNNEQYF.

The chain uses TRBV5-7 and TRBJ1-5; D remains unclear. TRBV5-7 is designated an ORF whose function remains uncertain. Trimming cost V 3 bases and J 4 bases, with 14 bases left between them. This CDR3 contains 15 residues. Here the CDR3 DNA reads TGTGCCAGCAGCTCGCGTAACACGCGGAATCAGCCCCAGCATTTT. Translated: CASSSRNTRNQPQHF.